Included here is one T cell receptor beta chain sequence, with context. Its antigen target is currently unknown. Nothing much larger sits one base from this clone, and base qualities are not available. Including cysteine and phenylalanine, the CDR3 has 13 amino acids. This entry keeps only the CDR3 DNA: 39 bases, framed from base 1. V is shortened by 0 bases, J by 2 bases, and the region joining them spans 5 bases. The germline V gene (reference sequence) supplies CDR1 SGHNT and CDR2 YYREEE. This sample is drawn from a study of a mutant IDH1 vaccine in newly diagnosed glioma (dated by TCRdb to the early 2020s). About the study as a whole: Of the approximately 35 treated patients, 62.5% were male and approximately 40% were female, and a mean age of about 37 years was recorded. Peripheral blood was drawn at six visits: V03 (baseline), V05, V07, V10, V12 and V13. Prior to enrollment, patients had been given standard therapy consisting of radiotherapy alone, temozolomide alone, or radiochemotherapy with temozolomide, with the combination given to most patients. For exploratory analyses, fewer than 30 treated patients had longitudinal TCRB deep sequencing done wherever samples were available.

Read against the paper, the sample's time point label means: baseline, week 1 (first vaccination visit). Per the publication, the treatment or condition label means: pre-vaccination baseline after standard-of-care therapy. Newly diagnosed WHO grade 3 or 4 IDH1-mutant astrocytomas showing loss of nuclear ATRX were present in the donors. The samples were drawn from NOA16, a multicentre, single-arm, open-label phase I trial in Germany that tested a mutant IDH1 peptide vaccine in humans for the first time. Blood drawn at visit V03 was used as the baseline sample for immunogenicity testing. Genomic DNA for TCRB sequencing was extracted from EDTA blood using the DNeasy Blood and Tissue Kit. Results and caveats for the whole study, not just this receptor: It was noted by the authors that analyses of patient blood samples could not be reproduced owing to sample limitations. Pseudoprogression seemed to be unrelated to changes in the top peripheral T cell clonotypes found by TCRB sequencing. Availability determined which PBMC samples were chosen for TCRB deep sequencing. Across multiple MHC alleles, vaccine-induced immune responses were seen in around 93% of patients.

Library generation was performed with the immunoSEQ multiplex PCR assay. Following the manufacturer's protocol, the hsTCRB Kit was used to amplify rearranged TCR beta chain sequences. An Illumina MiSeq was used to sequence the TCRB libraries. The published analysis was carried out like this. Demultiplexing, trimming and gene mapping were performed with the kit vendor's proprietary platform. TCRdb obtained this table from immuneACCESS and retained in-frame rearrangements with V and J assigned. These tables miss some clones; where compared with another copy, unresolved V genes account for less than half of the shortfall, and the remainder is unexplained. That table is the source of V, J and clone size, and D and trimming were worked out from the DNA. A total of roughly 41,000 clones appear in this sample, approximately 78% of them only once. The ten biggest clones cover 9% to 10% of the sample.

The clonotype originates from a man aged 35 to 55 with glioma. Some clones in this sample may be carry-over from other donors' samples. The material was PBMCs, obtained from a glioma patient treated with radiotherapy, temozolomide or both. The chain is encoded by TRBV5-4 joined to TRBJ1-2; no D gene can be assigned with confidence. The CDR3 region reads CASSLDKNYGYTF. The DNA reads as follows: TGTGCCAGCAGCTTGGACAAAAACTATGGCTACACCTTC.